These 21 T cell receptor beta chains came from one sample sequenced in a study of T-cell memory formation after mild COVID-19. Via MiXCR, TCRdb re-called the 5' RACE reads, giving one row per CDR3 protein. The table lists approximately 180,000 distinct CDR3 sequences, roughly 16% of them singletons. Sequencing was carried out using PBMCs or a T cell subset sorted from them (not recorded which). These receptors all stem from an adult woman who had mild COVID-19 (a few samples of this study predate the infection). Cell type and time point are not known.

There are a few counts of this clonotype. This sequence joins TRBV7-2 and TRBJ2-7; D may be TRBD2 (6 bases). Germline V CDR1 and CDR2: SGHTA, FQGNSA. The germline V and J ends were trimmed by 5 bases and 2 bases, with 19 bases remaining between them. The CDR3 consists of 16 residues. This CDR3 is CASSGPGLAATYEQYF. For the CDR3, the DNA is TGTGCCAGCAGCGGTCCGGGACTCGCAGCCACCTACGAGCAGTACTTC.

This chain joins TRBV7-2 and TRBJ2-6; D remains unclear. The CDR3 totals 15 residues. Trimming removed 5 bases from V and 1 base from J, with 9 bases in between. Germline CDR1 is SGHTA and CDR2 is FQGNSA. The CDR3 region is CASSLRMSGANVLTF. The CDR3 region has the DNA TGTGCCAGCAGCCTAAGGATGTCTGGGGCCAACGTCCTGACTTTC.

This clonotype appeared a few times. In DNA form, the CDR3 reads TGTGCCAGCCATGCTGGACTAGCGGGGGGGCTTGGCTACAATGAGCAGTTCTTC. The encoded protein is CASHAGLAGGLGYNEQFF. The rearrangement uses TRBV5-5 and TRBJ2-1; 15 nucleotides align to TRBD2. The CDR3 is 18 amino acids. Losses at the gene ends were 7 bases for V and 3 bases for J; bases not matched to a gene: 11. Germline CDR1 reads SGHKS; CDR2 reads YYEKEE (reference sequence).

This clonotype occurred a few times. The rearrangement uses TRBV5-5 and TRBJ2-3; TRBD2 aligns across 7 bases. The V and J ends lost 3 bases and 2 bases, in that order; junction bases with no gene match: 6. The CDR3 is 15 residues long. Germline V gene sequence: CDR1 SGHKS, CDR2 YYEKEE (reference sequence). The CDR3 region has the DNA TGTGCCAGCAGCTGGGGGACTACTTTCACAGATACGCAGTATTTT. The encoded protein is CASSWGTTFTDTQYF. The full variable domain, completed using reference TRBV5-5 and TRBJ2-3, is DAGVTQSPTHLIKTRGQQVTLRCSPISGHKSVSWYQQVLGQGPQFIFQYYEKEERGRGNFPDRFSARQFPNYSSELNVNALLLGDSALYLCASSWGTTFTDTQYFGPGTRLTVL.

This clonotype was counted only a few times. The chain links TRBV15 to TRBJ2-3, with D hard to call. The CDR3 has 11 amino acids. The germline V gene has CDR1 LNHNV and CDR2 YYDKDF (reference sequence). Trimming removed 8 bases from V and 3 bases from J, with 6 bases in between. The CDR3 protein is CATQATDTQYF. DNA of the CDR3: TGTGCCACCCAGGCAACAGATACGCAGTATTTT.

The chain links TRBV29-1 to TRBJ2-7, with 12 bases matching TRBD1. Germline values: CDR1 SQVTM, CDR2 ANQGSEA. V was pared by 7 bases and J by 4 bases, with 20 bases of the junction left unmatched. The CDR3 is 18 residues long. CDR3 DNA sequence: TGCAGCGCTGGAGCCGGGACAGGGGGCATAGGGGGAAGTTACGAGCAGTACTTC. This codes for CSAGAGTGGIGGSYEQYF.

The J gene is TRBJ2-7, the V gene TRBV5-1; D may be TRBD1 (6 bases). This CDR3 region has 13 residues. Germline V gene lookup returns CDR1 SGHRS and CDR2 YFSETQ. The V gene lost 0 bases and the J gene lost 3 bases, with 7 bases spanning the gap. The CDR3 sequence: CASSLGQVYEQYF. DNA for the CDR3: TGCGCCAGCAGCTTGGGACAGGTCTACGAGCAGTACTTC.

The chain carries TRBV9 and TRBJ2-7; 11 nucleotides match TRBD2. V gave up 2 bases and J gave up 4 bases; unmatched junction bases: 5. Germline lookup yields CDR1 SGDLS and CDR2 YYNGEE. This CDR3 is built from 15 residues. CDR3 protein: CASSVGSGRAYEQYF. CDR3 DNA: TGTGCCAGCAGCGTGGGTAGCGGGAGGGCTTACGAGCAGTACTTC. Using reference TRBV9 and TRBJ2-7 for the parts outside the CDR3, the full variable domain is DSGVTQTPKHLITATGQRVTLRCSPRSGDLSVYWYQQSLDQGLQFLIQYYNGEERAKGNILERFSAQQFPDLHSELNLSSLELGDSALYFCASSVGSGRAYEQYFGPGTRLTVT.

This chain joins TRBV3-1 and TRBJ1-5; unclear D gene. This CDR3 spans 13 amino acids. Trimming took off 1 base at V and 6 bases at J, with 7 bases between the two ends. Looked up from germline, CDR1 is LGHDT and CDR2 is YNNKEL (reference sequence). The CDR3 sequence is CASSQGRVQPQHF. The CDR3 coding sequence is TGTGCCAGCAGCCAAGGAAGGGTTCAGCCCCAGCATTTT.

The table lists this clonotype with a few counts. This chain joins TRBV2 and TRBJ2-1; D is unresolved. Between the trimmed V and J ends, which lost 6 bases and 1 base, there was a span of 16 bases. The V gene's germline CDR1 is SNHLY and CDR2 FYNNEI. The CDR3 length is 16 residues. The CDR3 protein is CASRLGRELSYNEQFF. CDR3 nucleotides: TGTGCCAGCAGGCTAGGAAGGGAATTGTCCTACAATGAGCAGTTCTTC.

V and J are TRBV7-9 and TRBJ2-3; 8 positions agree with TRBD2. Trimming took 4 bases from V and 1 from J; bases not matched to a gene: 4. This CDR3 is 15 amino acids long. Germline CDR1 reads SEHNR; CDR2 reads FQNEAQ (reference sequence). CDR3: CASSSGGGRTDTQYF. CDR3 bases: TGTGCCAGCAGCTCGGGGGGGGGCCGCACAGATACGCAGTATTTT.

The chain couples TRBV7-2 to TRBJ2-1; 15 nucleotides line up with TRBD2. Germline CDR1 reads SGHTA; CDR2 reads FQGNSA. This CDR3 has 15 amino acids. Unmatched junction bases numbered 4, after V lost 5 bases and J lost 8 bases. In DNA form, the CDR3 reads TGTGCCAGCAGCCAAGGACTAGCGGGGGGGCATGAGCAGTTCTTC. Translation: CASSQGLAGGHEQFF.

The rearrangement uses TRBV27 and TRBJ2-3; no definite D call. V was cut by 4 bases and J by 2 bases, with 13 bases left in between. This CDR3 has 15 amino acids. Germline lookup yields CDR1 MNHEY and CDR2 SMNVEV (reference sequence). The CDR3 sequence: CASSSDTVATDTQYF. The CDR3 DNA follows: TGTGCCAGCAGTTCCGATACGGTGGCCACAGATACGCAGTATTTT.

The chain carries TRBV7-2 and TRBJ1-5; D remains ambiguous. The CDR3 spans 13 residues. Per germline, CDR1 SGHTA and CDR2 FQGNSA. Trimming removed 0 bases from V and 7 bases from J, with 7 bases in between. The CDR3 DNA follows: TGTGCCAGCAGCTTAGCAAAGGAACAGCCCCAGCATTTT. This translates into CASSLAKEQPQHF.

The chain combines TRBV2 with TRBJ2-3, with 7 bases matching TRBD1. CDR1 and CDR2 from the germline V gene are SNHLY and FYNNEI. After removal of 6 bases from V and 5 bases from J, the junction contained 8 bases not matched to a gene. There are 14 residues in the CDR3. The CDR3 spells CASSADRAIDTQYF. The CDR3 bases are TGTGCCAGCAGCGCAGACAGGGCCATAGATACGCAGTATTTT.

The rearrangement uses TRBV3-1 and TRBJ1-1, with D hard to call. V was cut by 4 bases and J by 1 base, with 10 bases left in between. CDR3 size: 14 residues. In germline, CDR1 is LGHDT, CDR2 YNNKEL (reference sequence). In DNA form, the CDR3 reads TGTGCCAGCAGCCCCCCGGGTCCGAACACTGAAGCTTTCTTT. This encodes CASSPPGPNTEAFF. The full variable domain, with the rest looked up from reference TRBV3-1 and TRBJ1-1, is DTAVSQTPKYLVTQMGNDKSIKCEQNLGHDTMYWYKQDSKKFLKIMFSYNNKELIINETVPNRFSPKSPDKAHLNLHINSLELGDSAVYFCASSPPGPNTEAFFGQGTRLTVV.

In its sample, this clonotype was seen a few times. The chain joins TRBV30 to TRBJ2-1, with 8 bases that match TRBD1. Trimming cost V 6 bases and J 5 bases; bases outside gene matches: 18. CDR3 length: 17 residues. Germline V lookup: CDR1 GTSNPN, CDR2 SVGIG (reference sequence). The CDR3, as DNA: TGTGCCTGCACAAAGCGATACAGGGGGAAAGGGCACAATGAGCAGTTCTTC. This sequence encodes CACTKRYRGKGHNEQFF.

The DNA of the CDR3 is TGCGCCAGCAGCCGTTCCGGGGCCCCGGAGGAGACCCAGTACTTC. Its translation is CASSRSGAPEETQYF. The chain combines TRBV5-1 with TRBJ2-5; either TRBD1 or TRBD2 may fit D (5 bases each). This CDR3 has 15 residues. Germline values: CDR1 SGHRS, CDR2 YFSETQ. V was trimmed by 4 bases and J by 5 bases, leaving 18 bases between them.

The chain joins TRBV10-3 to TRBJ1-2, with TRBD1 as a possible D gene (5 bases). This CDR3 comprises 13 residues. The germline V and J ends were trimmed by 2 bases and 3 bases, with 7 bases remaining between them. From germline, CDR1 is ENHRY and CDR2 SYGVKD. The CDR3 nucleotides are TGTGCCATCAGTGAGACAGGTTACTATGGCTACACCTTC. Its translation is CAISETGYYGYTF.

The J gene is TRBJ2-3, the V gene TRBV20-1; D unclear. The V end lost 1 base, the J end lost 4 bases, and 9 bases lay between the germline ends. CDR1 DFQATT and CDR2 SNEGSKA come from the germline V gene (reference sequence). This CDR3 region has 13 residues. The CDR3 sequence: CSARVLAADTQYF. CDR3 bases: TGCAGTGCTAGAGTACTGGCTGCAGATACGCAGTATTTT.

This clonotype was detected ten times or more. The CDR3 loop is CASSSDGNQPQHF. CDR3 DNA sequence: TGCGCCAGCAGCTCCGACGGGAATCAGCCCCAGCATTTT. The chain has TRBV5-1 and TRBJ1-5; D call uncertain. V was pared by 3 bases and J by 4 bases, with 8 bases between. CDR1 and CDR2 from the germline V gene are SGHRS and YFSETQ. This CDR3 has 13 residues.